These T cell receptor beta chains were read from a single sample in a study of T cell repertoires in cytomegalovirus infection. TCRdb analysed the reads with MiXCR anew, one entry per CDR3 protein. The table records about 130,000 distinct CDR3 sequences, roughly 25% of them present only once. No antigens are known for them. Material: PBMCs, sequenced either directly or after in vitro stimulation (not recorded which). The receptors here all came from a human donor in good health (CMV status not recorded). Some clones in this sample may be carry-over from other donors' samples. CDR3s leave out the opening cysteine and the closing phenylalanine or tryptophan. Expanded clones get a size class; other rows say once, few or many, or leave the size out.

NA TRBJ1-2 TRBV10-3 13 AIRPGRGGGYGYT
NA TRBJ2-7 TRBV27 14 ASRIQGQGYYYEQY
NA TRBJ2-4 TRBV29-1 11 SGGSGAKNIQY
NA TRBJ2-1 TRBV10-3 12 AISDARGDNEQF
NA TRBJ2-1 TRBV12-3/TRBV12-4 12 ASGVAGAGGEQF
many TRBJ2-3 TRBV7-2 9 ASSSYNTQY
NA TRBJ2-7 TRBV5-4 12 ASRKGQGYDEQY
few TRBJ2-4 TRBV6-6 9 ASNGGGIQY
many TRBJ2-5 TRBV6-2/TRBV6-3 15 ASSYSLRSQRGETQY
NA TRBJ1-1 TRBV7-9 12 ASSPSLGNTEAF
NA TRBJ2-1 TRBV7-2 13 ASSPFWAGYNEQF
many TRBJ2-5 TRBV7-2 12 ASRAAGVGETQY
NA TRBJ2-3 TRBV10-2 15 ASSESNLAGVTDTQC
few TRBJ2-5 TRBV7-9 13 ASNLAGGSQETQY
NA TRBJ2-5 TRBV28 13 ASSFLGGSQETQY
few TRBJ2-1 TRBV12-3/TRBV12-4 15 ASSLWTSGSLYNEQF
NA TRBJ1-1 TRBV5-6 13 ASSLSDRGNTEAF
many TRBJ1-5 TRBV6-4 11 ASSEGSNQPQH
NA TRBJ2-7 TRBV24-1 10 ATKGQVYEQY
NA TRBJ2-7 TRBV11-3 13 ASSRNQGSSYEQY
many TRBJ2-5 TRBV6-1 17 ASSLNGLAGVSGQETQY
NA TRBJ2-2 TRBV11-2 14 ASSGLKGQGAGELF
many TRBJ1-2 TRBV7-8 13 ASSLAGQNNYGYT
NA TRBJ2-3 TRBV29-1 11 SVPGASTDTQY
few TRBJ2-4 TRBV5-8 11 ASSPEGWNIQY
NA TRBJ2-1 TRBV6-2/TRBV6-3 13 ASSSGQGIYNEQF
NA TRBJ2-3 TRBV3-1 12 ASSFLRGADTQY
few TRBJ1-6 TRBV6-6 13 ASSYFAGIHSPLH
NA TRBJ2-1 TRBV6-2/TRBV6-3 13 ASSSSAGHLNEQF
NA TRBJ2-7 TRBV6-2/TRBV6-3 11 ASSNGQGYEQY
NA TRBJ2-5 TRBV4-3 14 ASSQEGPPRGSTQY
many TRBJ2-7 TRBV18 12 ASSQQGGTYEQY
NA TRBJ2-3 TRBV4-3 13 ASSPWAGLGDTQY
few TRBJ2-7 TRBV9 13 ASSVSAWAASEQY
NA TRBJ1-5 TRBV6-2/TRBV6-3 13 ASSFRGFGNQPQH
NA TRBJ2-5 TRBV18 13 ASSPPGQRQETQY
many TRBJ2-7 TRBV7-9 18 ASSLLWAPGGRGSSYEQY